One T cell receptor beta chain is described in this entry. This entry belongs to a study of T cells in localized non-small cell lung cancer. Here immunoSEQ multiplex PCR was the method, and the copy in TCRdb shows in-frame clones only, minus some. The sample contains tens of thousands of clones, 81% of which appear only once. The ends were cut back, 3 bases at V and 1 base at J, with 9 bases in the middle. The CDR3 loop spans 14 amino acids. CDR1 is MNHEY and CDR2 is SMNVEV in the germline V gene (reference sequence). V gene TRBV27 combines with J gene TRBJ1-1; D perhaps matches TRBD1 (5 bases). This TCR was sampled from a male donor aged 60 or over with stage II lung adenocarcinoma. Source: peripheral blood mononuclear cells, taken before any cancer treatment. CDR3 DNA sequence: TGTGCCAGCAGTTTCCGAGGGACGAACACTGAAGCTTTCTTT. Amino acid sequence: CASSFRGTNTEAFF.